Described below is a single T cell receptor (beta chain) sequence and its context. The germline V gene encodes CDR1 MGHRA and CDR2 YSYEKL. V dropped 1 base and J dropped 4 bases, with 7 bases sitting between them. The CDR3 covers 13 residues. TCRdb processed the 5' RACE reads anew with MiXCR; each CDR3 protein has one entry. The sample records about 240,000 distinct CDR3 sequences, roughly 7.5% being singletons. This entry belongs to a study of identical twins. A further study also used this sample, focusing on yellow fever vaccine responses in identical twins. That work contributes: Vaccine-induced T cell responses in twins were reportedly observed to appear partly convergent, partly personalized.

The receptor was derived from a young woman in good health. The sequenced sample was CD8+ T cells sorted from blood. J is TRBJ2-5 and V is TRBV4-1; D uncertain. The CDR3 spells CASSQGALETQYF. CDR3 in DNA: TGCGCCAGCAGCCAAGGGGCCCTAGAGACCCAGTACTTC.